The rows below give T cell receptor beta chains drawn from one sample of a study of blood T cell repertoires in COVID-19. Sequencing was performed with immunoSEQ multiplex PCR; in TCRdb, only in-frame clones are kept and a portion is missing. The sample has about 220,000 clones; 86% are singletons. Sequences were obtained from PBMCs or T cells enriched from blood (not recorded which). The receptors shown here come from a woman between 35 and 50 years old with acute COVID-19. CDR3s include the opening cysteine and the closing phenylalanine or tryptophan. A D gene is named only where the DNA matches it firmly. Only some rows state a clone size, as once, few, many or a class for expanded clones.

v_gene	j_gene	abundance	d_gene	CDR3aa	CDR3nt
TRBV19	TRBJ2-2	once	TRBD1	CASSTRQGNTGELFF	TGTGCCAGTAGTACCCGACAGGGGAACACCGGGGAGCTGTTTTTT
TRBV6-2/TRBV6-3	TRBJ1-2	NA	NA	CASSSWASPGYGYTF	TGTGCCAGCAGTTCCTGGGCCTCCCCTGGCTATGGCTACACCTTC
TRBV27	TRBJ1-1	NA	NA	CASSRKRQLGFGLDTEAFF	TGTGCCAGCAGTCGAAAGCGGCAACTAGGATTTGGATTGGACACTGAAGCTTTCTTT
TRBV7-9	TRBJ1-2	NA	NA	CASSFREREGYTF	TGTGCCAGCAGCTTCCGGGAAAGGGAGGGCTACACCTTC
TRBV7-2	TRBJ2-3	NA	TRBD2	CASGSRGAFTDTQYF	TGTGCCAGCGGATCGCGGGGGGCCTTCACAGATACGCAGTATTTT
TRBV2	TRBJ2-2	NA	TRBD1	CASKKETGGATGELFF	TGTGCCAGCAAGAAAGAGACAGGGGGCGCGACCGGGGAGCTGTTTTTT
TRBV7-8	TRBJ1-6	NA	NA	CASSQRGGQYNSPLHF	TGTGCCAGCAGCCAAAGGGGTGGACAGTATAATTCACCCCTCCACTTT
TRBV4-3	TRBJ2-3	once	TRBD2	CASSQERRGSTDTQYF	TGCGCCAGCAGCCAAGAACGGCGGGGGAGCACAGATACGCAGTATTTT
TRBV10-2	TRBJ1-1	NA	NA	CASSRAPNTEAFF	TGCGCCAGCAGCAGGGCCCCGAACACTGAAGCTTTCTTT
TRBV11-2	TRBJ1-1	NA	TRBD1	CASSLDYLSTGRRYTEAFF	TGTGCCAGCAGCTTAGATTACCTATCGACAGGGAGGAGATACACTGAAGCTTTCTTT
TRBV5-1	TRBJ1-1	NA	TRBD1	CASSSTGVGATEAFF	TGCGCCAGCAGCTCGACAGGGGTAGGTGCCACTGAAGCTTTCTTT
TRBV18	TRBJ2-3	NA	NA	CASSPRQTTDTQYF	TGTGCCAGCTCACCCCGACAGACCACAGATACGCAGTATTTT
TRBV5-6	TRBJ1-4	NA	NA	CASIRGGRANEKLFF	TGTGCCAGCATACGGGGGGGCAGAGCTAATGAAAAACTGTTTTTT
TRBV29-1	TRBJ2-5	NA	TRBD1	CSVERTGERETQYF	TGCAGCGTTGAGAGGACAGGGGAACGAGAGACCCAGTACTTC
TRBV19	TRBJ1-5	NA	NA	CASSKLSEEGQPQHF	TGTGCCAGTAGTAAGTTGTCGGAGGAGGGTCAGCCCCAGCATTTT
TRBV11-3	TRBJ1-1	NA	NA	CASSLNTNTEAFF	TGTGCCAGCAGCCTCAACACGAACACTGAAGCTTTCTTT
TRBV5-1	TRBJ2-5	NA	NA	CASNLGFRGAQETQYF	TGCGCCAGCAATCTTGGGTTTCGGGGGGCTCAAGAGACCCAGTACTTC
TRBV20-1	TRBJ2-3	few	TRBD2	CSASRSSGGAGDTQYF	TGCAGTGCTAGTCGGAGTAGCGGGGGGGCGGGAGATACGCAGTATTTT
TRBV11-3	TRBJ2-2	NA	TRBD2	CASSPPTSGGAGTGELFF	TGTGCCAGCAGCCCCCCGACTAGCGGGGGGGCCGGGACCGGGGAGCTGTTTTTT
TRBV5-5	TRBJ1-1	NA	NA	CATQGGAEAFF	TGTGCCACCCAGGGAGGGGCTGAAGCTTTCTTT
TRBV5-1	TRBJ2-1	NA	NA	CASSLIGGEQFF	TGCGCCAGCAGCTTAATAGGGGGTGAGCAGTTCTTC
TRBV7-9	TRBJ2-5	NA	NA	CASSLGSSYQETQYF	TGTGCCAGCAGCTTGGGCTCCTCGTACCAAGAGACCCAGTACTTC
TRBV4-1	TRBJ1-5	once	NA	CASSQGLRGTSNQPQHF	TGCGCCAGCAGCCAAGGTTTAAGGGGTACGAGCAATCAGCCCCAGCATTTT
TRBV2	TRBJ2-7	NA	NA	CASSEGASSYEQYF	TGTGCCAGCAGTGAAGGGGCGTCTTCCTACGAGCAGTACTTC
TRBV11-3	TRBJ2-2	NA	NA	CASSSPSTTGELFF	TGTGCCAGCAGCTCCCCTAGTACCACCGGGGAGCTGTTTTTT
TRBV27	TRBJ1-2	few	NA	CASSFGRTTTGYTF	TGTGCCAGCAGTTTTGGGCGAACGACGACGGGCTACACCTTC
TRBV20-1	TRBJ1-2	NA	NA	CSASTGGYYGYTF	TGCAGTGCAAGTACGGGGGGCTACTATGGCTACACCTTC
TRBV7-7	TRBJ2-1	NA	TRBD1	CASSLASGTGYNEQFF	TGTGCCAGCAGCTTAGCCTCCGGGACAGGGTACAATGAGCAGTTCTTC
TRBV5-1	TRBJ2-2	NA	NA	CASSLEAPGPGELFF	TGCGCCAGCAGCTTGGAGGCCCCAGGGCCCGGGGAGCTGTTTTTT
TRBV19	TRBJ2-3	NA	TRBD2	CASRGAGGHTDTQYF	TGTGCCAGTAGAGGAGCGGGGGGGCACACAGATACGCAGTATTTT
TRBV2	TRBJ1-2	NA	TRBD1	CASLDRASDGYTF	TGTGCCAGCCTGGACAGGGCTTCGGATGGCTACACCTTC
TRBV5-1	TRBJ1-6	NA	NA	CASSMRDRGDSPLHF	TGCGCCAGCAGCATGCGGGACCGAGGGGATTCACCCCTCCACTTT
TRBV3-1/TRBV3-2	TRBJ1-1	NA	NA	CASSQGLIRNSPNTEAFF	TGTGCCAGCAGCCAAGGTTTAATTCGTAACAGCCCGAACACTGAAGCTTTCTTT
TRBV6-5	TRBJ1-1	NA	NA	CASSYSKPRSFPEAFF	TGTGCCAGCAGTTACTCGAAGCCTCGAAGTTTCCCTGAAGCTTTCTTT
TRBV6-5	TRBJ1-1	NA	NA	CASSRDKLNTEAFF	TGTGCCAGCAGTCGTGACAAGCTTAACACTGAAGCTTTCTTT
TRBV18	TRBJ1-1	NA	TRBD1	CASSPPAKGAGTEAFF	TGTGCCAGCTCACCACCGGCGAAGGGGGCTGGCACTGAAGCTTTCTTT
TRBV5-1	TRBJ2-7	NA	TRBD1	CASSIGTGLYEQYF	TGCGCCAGCAGCATAGGGACAGGACTTTACGAGCAGTACTTC
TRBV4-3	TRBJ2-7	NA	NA	CASSQDQVGNSYEQYF	TGCGCCAGCAGCCAAGATCAGGTCGGAAACTCCTACGAGCAGTACTTC
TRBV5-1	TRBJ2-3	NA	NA	CASSLHTDTQYF	TGCGCCAGCAGCCTTCACACGGATACGCAGTATTTT
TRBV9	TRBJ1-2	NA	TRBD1	CASSLGTDYGYTF	TGTGCCAGCAGCCTCGGGACAGACTATGGCTACACCTTC
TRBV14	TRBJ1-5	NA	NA	CASSQVQGQPQHF	TGTGCCAGCAGCCAAGTGCAGGGTCAGCCCCAGCATTTT
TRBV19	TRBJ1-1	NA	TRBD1	CASRFQGARTEAFF	TGTGCCAGTAGATTCCAGGGGGCGAGGACTGAAGCTTTCTTT
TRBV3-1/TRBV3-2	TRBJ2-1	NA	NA	CASSHLGGRQFF	TGTGCCAGCAGCCACCTTGGAGGGCGGCAGTTCTTC
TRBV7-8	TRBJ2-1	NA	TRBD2	CASSFSGGAIDEQFF	TGTGCCAGCAGCTTTAGCGGGGGGGCGATCGATGAGCAGTTCTTC
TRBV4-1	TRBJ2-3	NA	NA	CASSQDPNRELHF	TGCGCCAGCAGCCAAGATCCGAACAGGGAGCTCCATTTT
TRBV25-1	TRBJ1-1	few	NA	CASREDTEAFF	TGTGCCAGCAGGGAGGACACTGAAGCTTTCTTT
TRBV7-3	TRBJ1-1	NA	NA	CASSLAGMNTEAFF	TGTGCCAGCAGCTTGGCGGGAATGAACACTGAAGCTTTCTTT
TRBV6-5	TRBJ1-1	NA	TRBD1	CASIRGHTEAFF	TGTGCCAGCATAAGGGGGCACACTGAAGCTTTCTTT
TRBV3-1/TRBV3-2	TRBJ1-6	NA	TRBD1	CASSQEWTGDMALHF	TGTGCCAGCAGCCAAGAATGGACAGGGGATATGGCCCTCCACTTT
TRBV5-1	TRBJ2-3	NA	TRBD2	CASPSGGAADTQYF	TGCGCCAGCCCTAGCGGGGGGGCCGCAGATACGCAGTATTTT
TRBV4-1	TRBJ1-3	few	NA	CASSLDSSGNTIYF	TGCGCCAGCAGCCTGGACAGCTCTGGAAACACCATATATTTT
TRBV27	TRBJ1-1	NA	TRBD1	CASSLTGTFSNTEAFF	TGTGCCAGCAGTTTGACAGGGACCTTCTCCAACACTGAAGCTTTCTTT
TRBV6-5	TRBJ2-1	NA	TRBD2	CASSLIAGGNQNEQFF	TGTGCCAGCAGTTTGATAGCGGGGGGGAATCAGAATGAGCAGTTCTTC
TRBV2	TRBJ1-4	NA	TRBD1	CASSPDRVEKLFF	TGTGCCAGCAGTCCCGACAGGGTTGAAAAACTGTTTTTT
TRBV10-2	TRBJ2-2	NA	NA	CASSEGFGKAGELFF	TGCGCCAGCAGTGAGGGGTTCGGGAAGGCCGGGGAGCTGTTTTTT
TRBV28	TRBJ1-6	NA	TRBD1	CASSLWTGESPLHF	TGTGCCAGCAGTTTATGGACAGGGGAATCACCCCTCCACTTT